This TCR beta chain emerged from a study of metastatic and nonmetastatic thyroid tumors. Study as a whole: A comparison of repertoires was made across blood and tumor or nodule tissue from malignant and benign thyroid patients. Findings and caveats of the study: Malignant thyroid tumors reportedly exceeded benign nodules significantly in TCR beta diversity, with the difference appearing in blood and tumor.

Many counts were recorded for this clone. Its antigen is not identified. This CDR3 is also generated by other DNA sequences in the sample. Germline-derived CDR1 and CDR2 are LNHDA and SQIVND (reference sequence). The CDR3 runs 15 residues. V lost 6 bases and J 2 bases, leaving 11 bases between the germline ends. Treatment of any kind had been given to no patient before thyroid surgery. Per the original data handling: The study built a papillary thyroid cancer distant-metastasis classifier from CDR3 differences across clinicopathological groups. MiXCR reprocessed the PCR reads for TCRdb. These V and J calls rely on TCRdb rather than the paper's analysis. Of tens of thousands of clones in the sample, roughly 20% were seen once.

The V and J genes are TRBV19 and TRBJ2-6; D is unresolved. Sequencing was performed on blood. The origin of this receptor is a female donor with papillary thyroid cancer or a benign thyroid nodule (not recorded which). Some clones in this sample may be carry-over from other donors' samples. CDR3 amino acids: CASRTTAPGANVLTF. DNA of the CDR3: TGTGCCAGTAGAACGACGGCCCCTGGGGCCAACGTCCTGACTTTC.